The entry below gives a single T cell receptor (beta chain) sequence along with its context. What it binds is not known. The data were obtained in a study of T cell repertoires in cytomegalovirus infection. In the study overall: Shared public TCR beta signatures pointed to both CMV infection and a matching HLA type. Study outcomes and limitations: Pooled public TCR beta family frequency picked out CMV carriers with the relevant HLA. HLA-C-restricted, CMV-specific TCR beta clonotypes were dominant ex vivo.

MiXCR was run by TCRdb on the reads, yielding one entry per CDR3 protein. The sample lists approximately 500,000 distinct CDR3 sequences; roughly 12% were seen once. The receptor was derived from a human donor in good health (CMV status not recorded). Some clones in this sample may be carry-over from other donors' samples. The sequenced sample was PBMCs.

CDR3 in DNA: TGCGCCAGCAGTCAAATCGGGGGCGGGAAGCAGTTCTTC. This sequence encodes CASSQIGGGKQFF. The chain is built from TRBV23-1 and TRBJ2-1; TRBD1 or TRBD2 may be the D gene (6 bases each). TRBV23-1 is recorded as an ORF, its role being uncertain. The ends were cut back, 2 bases at V and 11 bases at J, with 13 bases in the middle. The CDR3 has 13 residues.